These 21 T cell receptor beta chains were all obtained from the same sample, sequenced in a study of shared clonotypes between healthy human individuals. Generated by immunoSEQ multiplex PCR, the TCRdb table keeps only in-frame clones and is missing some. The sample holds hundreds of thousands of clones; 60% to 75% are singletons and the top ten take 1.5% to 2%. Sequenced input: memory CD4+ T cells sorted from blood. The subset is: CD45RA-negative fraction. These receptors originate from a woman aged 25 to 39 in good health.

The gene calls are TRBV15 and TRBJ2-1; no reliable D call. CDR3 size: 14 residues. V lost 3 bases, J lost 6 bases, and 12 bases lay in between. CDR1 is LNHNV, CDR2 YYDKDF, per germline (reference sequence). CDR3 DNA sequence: TGTGCCACCAGCAGCGCCTCAGGCTTCAATGAGCAGTTCTTC. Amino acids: CATSSASGFNEQFF.

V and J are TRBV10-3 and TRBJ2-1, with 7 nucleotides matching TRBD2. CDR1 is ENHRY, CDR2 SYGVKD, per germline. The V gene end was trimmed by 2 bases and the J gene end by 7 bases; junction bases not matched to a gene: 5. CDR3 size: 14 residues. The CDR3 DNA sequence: TGTGCCATCAGTGAGGGGCGGGAGACGAATGAGCAGTTCTTC. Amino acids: CAISEGRETNEQFF.

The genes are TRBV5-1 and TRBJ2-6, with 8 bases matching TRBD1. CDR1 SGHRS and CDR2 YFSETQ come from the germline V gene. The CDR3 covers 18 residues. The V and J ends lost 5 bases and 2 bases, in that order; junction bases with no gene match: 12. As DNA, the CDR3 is TGCGCCAGCAGTCCGACTAGGGGGACAGGACCTGGGGCCAACGTCCTGACTTTC. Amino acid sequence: CASSPTRGTGPGANVLTF.

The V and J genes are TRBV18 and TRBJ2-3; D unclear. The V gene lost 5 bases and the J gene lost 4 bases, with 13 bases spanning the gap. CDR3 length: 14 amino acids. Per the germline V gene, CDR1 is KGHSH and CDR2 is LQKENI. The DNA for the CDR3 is TGTGCCAGCTCAAGCACCCAGGCCCCAGATACGCAGTATTTT. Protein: CASSSTQAPDTQYF.

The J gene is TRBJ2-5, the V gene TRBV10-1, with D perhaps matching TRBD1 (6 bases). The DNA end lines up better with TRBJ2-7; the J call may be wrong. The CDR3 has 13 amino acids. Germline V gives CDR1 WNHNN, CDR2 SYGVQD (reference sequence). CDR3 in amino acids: CASSATGGYEQYF. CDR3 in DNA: TGCGCCAGCAGTGCGACAGGTGGCTACGAGCAGTACTTC.

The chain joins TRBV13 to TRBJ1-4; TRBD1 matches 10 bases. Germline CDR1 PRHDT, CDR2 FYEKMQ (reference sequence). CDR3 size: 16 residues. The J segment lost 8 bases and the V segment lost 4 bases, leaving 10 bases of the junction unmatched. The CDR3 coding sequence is TGTGCCAGCAGCTCCCCGAGGGACAGGGGACCCGAAAAACTGTTTTTT. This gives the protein CASSSPRDRGPEKLFF.

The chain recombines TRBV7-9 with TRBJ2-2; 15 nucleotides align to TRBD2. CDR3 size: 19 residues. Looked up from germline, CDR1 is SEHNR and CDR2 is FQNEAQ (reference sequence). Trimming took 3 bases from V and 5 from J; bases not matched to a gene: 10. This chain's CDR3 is CASSFQRTSGRAKTGELFF. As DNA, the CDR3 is TGTGCCAGCAGCTTCCAGAGGACTAGCGGGAGGGCCAAGACCGGGGAGCTGTTTTTT.

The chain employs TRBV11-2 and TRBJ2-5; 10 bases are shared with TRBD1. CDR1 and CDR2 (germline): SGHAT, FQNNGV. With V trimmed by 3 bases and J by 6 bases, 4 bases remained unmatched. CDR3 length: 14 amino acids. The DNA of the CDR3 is TGTGCCAGCAGCTTGACAGGGGGCCCCAAGACCCAGTACTTC. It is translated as CASSLTGGPKTQYF.

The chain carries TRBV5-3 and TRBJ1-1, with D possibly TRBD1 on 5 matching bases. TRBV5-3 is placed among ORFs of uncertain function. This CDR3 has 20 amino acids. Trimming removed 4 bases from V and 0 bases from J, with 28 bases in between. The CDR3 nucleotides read TGTGCCAGAAGCACACTTCCTACAGGACCGTTTGAAATGATGAACACTGAAGCTTTCTTT. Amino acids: CARSTLPTGPFEMMNTEAFF.

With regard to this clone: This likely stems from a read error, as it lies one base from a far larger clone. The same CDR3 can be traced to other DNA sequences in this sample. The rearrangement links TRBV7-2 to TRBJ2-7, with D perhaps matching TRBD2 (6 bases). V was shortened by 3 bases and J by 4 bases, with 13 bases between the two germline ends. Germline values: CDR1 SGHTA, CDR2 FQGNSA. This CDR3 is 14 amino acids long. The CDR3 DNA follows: TGTGCCAGCAGCTTGCAACGGGACTCTTACGAGCAGTACTTC. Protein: CASSLQRDSYEQYF.

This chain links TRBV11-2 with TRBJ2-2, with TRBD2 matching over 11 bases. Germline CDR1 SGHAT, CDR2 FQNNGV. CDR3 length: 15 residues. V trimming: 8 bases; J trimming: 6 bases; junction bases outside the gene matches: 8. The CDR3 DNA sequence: TGTGCCAGCTCCCGACTAGCGGGAAAGGCCGGGGAGCTGTTTTTT. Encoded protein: CASSRLAGKAGELFF.

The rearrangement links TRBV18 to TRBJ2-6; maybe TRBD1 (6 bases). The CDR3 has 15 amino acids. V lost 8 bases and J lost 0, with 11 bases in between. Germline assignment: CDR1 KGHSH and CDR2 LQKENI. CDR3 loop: CASRQANSGANVLTF. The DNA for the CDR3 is TGTGCCAGCCGACAGGCCAACTCTGGGGCCAACGTCCTGACTTTC.

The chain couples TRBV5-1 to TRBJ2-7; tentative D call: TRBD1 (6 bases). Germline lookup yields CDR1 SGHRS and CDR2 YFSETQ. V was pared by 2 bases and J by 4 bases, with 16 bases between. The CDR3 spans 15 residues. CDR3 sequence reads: CASSFLQGTSYEQYF. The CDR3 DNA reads TGCGCCAGCAGCTTCCTGCAGGGGACGTCTTACGAGCAGTACTTC. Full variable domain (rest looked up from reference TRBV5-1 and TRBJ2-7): KAGVTQTPRYLIKTRGQQVTLSCSPISGHRSVSWYQQTPGQGLQFLFEYFSETQRNKGNFPGRFSGRQFSNSRSEMNVSTLELGDSALYLCASSFLQGTSYEQYFGPGTRLTVT.

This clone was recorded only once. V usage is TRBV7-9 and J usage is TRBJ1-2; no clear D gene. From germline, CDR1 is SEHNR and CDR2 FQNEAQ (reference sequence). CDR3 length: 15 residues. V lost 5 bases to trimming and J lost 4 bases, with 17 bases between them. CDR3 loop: CASSPWEGNTYGYTF. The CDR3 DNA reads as TGTGCCAGCAGCCCGTGGGAGGGCAACACCTATGGCTACACCTTC.

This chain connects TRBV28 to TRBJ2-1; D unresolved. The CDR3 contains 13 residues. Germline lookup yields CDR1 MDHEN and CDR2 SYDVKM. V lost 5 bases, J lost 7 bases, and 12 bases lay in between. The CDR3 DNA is TGTGCCAGCAGTCAGCTTTGGGGAAATGAGCAGTTCTTC. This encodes CASSQLWGNEQFF.

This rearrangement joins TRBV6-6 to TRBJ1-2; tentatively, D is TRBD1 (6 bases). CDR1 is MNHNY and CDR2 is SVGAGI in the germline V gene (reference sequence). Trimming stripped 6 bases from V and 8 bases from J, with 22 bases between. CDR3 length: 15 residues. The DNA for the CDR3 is TGTGCCAGCAGCCCAGGGCAGGGGAAGGTGTGGGGCTACACCTTC. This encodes CASSPGQGKVWGYTF.

The chain's CDR3 is CASRALAGALEQFF. CDR3 coding DNA: TGTGCCAGCAGGGCCCTAGCGGGAGCGTTGGAGCAGTTCTTC. The chain has TRBV7-8 and TRBJ2-1; 10 bases match TRBD2. V lost 6 bases, J lost 10 bases, and 9 bases stayed unmatched. From germline, CDR1 is SGHVS and CDR2 FQNEAQ. The length of the CDR3 is 14 residues.

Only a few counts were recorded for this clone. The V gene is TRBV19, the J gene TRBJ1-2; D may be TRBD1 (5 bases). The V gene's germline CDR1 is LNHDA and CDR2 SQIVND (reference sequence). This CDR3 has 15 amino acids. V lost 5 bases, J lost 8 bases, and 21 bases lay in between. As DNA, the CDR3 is TGTGCCAGTAGTCTCGTATGGGGGGAGTGGTACGGCTACACCTTC. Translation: CASSLVWGEWYGYTF. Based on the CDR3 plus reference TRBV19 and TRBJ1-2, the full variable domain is DGGITQSPKYLFRKEGQNVTLSCEQNLNHDAMYWYRQDPGQGLRLIYYSQIVNDFQKGDIAEGYSVSREKKESFPLTVTSAQKNPTAFYLCASSLVWGEWYGYTFGSGTRLTVV.

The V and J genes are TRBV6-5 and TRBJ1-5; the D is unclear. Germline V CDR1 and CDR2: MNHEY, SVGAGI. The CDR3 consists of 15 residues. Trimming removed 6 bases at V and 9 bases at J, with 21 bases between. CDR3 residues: CASSPTLPGLAPQHF. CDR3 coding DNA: TGTGCCAGCAGCCCCACCCTTCCGGGCTTGGCGCCCCAGCATTTT.

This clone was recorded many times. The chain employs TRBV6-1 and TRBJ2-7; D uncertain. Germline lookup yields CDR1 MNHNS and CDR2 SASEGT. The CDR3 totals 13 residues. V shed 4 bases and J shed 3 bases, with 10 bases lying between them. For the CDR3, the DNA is TGTGCCAGCAGTGCCCGTCGAAACTACGAGCAGTACTTC. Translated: CASSARRNYEQYF.

Here the CDR3 DNA reads TGTGCCAGCAGCCTCGGAGGCGGGAGGCTTGACACCGGGGAGCTGTTTTTT. Its translation is CASSLGGGRLDTGELFF. This chain connects TRBV28 to TRBJ2-2; TRBD2 agrees at 8 bases. This CDR3 is built from 17 residues. The ends lost 6 bases at V and 3 bases at J; junction bases unmatched: 12. CDR1 is MDHEN and CDR2 is SYDVKM in the germline V gene. The full variable domain, with the rest looked up from reference TRBV28 and TRBJ2-2, is DVKVTQSSRYLVKRTGEKVFLECVQDMDHENMFWYRQDPGLGLRLIYFSYDVKMKEKGDIPEGYSVSREKKERFSLILESASTNQTSMYLCASSLGGGRLDTGELFFGEGSRLTVL.